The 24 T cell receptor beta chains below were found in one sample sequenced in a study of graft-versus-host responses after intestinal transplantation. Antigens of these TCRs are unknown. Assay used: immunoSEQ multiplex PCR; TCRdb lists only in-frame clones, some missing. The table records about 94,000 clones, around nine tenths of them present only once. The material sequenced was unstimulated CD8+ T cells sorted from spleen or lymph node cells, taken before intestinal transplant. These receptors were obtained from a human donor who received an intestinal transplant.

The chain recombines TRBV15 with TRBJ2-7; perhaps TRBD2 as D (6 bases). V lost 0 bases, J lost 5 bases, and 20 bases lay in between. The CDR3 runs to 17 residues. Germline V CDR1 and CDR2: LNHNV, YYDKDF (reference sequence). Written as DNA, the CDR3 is TGTGCCACCAGCAGAGATTATACTTCCGCTAGCGTAGACGAGCAGTACTTC. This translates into CATSRDYTSASVDEQYF.

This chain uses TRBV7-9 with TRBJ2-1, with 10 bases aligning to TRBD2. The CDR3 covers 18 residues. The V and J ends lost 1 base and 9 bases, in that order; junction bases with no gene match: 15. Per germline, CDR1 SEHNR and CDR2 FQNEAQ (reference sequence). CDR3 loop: CASSLVVGLAEKHGEQFF. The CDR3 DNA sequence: TGTGCCAGCAGCTTAGTCGTCGGACTAGCGGAAAAGCACGGTGAGCAGTTCTTC.

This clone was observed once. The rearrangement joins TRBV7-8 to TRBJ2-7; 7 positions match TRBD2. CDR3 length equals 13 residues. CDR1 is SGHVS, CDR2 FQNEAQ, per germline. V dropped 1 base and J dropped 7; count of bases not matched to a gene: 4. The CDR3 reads CASSLDPGGEQYF. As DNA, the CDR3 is TGTGCCAGCAGCTTAGACCCGGGGGGTGAGCAGTACTTC.

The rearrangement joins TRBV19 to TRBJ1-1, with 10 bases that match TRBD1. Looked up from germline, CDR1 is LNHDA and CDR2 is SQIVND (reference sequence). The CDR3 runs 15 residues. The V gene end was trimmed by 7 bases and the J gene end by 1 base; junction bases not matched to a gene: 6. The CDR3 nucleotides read TGTGCCAGTAATCGGGACAGGGGAGCGAACACTGAAGCTTTCTTT. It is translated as CASNRDRGANTEAFF.

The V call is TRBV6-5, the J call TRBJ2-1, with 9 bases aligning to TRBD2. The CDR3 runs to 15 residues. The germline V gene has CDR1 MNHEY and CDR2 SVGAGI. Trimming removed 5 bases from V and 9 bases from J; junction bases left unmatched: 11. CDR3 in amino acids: CASSPGASGTLEQFF. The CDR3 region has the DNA TGTGCCAGCAGTCCTGGCGCTAGCGGGACCCTTGAGCAGTTCTTC.

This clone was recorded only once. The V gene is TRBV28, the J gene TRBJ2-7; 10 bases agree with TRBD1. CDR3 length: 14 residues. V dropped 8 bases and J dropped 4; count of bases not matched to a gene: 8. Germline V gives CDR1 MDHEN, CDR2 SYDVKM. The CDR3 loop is CASFPGQGLYEQYF. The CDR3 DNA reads TGTGCCAGCTTTCCGGGACAGGGGTTATACGAGCAGTACTTC.

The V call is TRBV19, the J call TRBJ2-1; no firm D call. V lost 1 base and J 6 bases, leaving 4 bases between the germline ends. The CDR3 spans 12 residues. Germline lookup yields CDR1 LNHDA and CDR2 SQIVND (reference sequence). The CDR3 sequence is CASSIGGNEQFF. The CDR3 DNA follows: TGTGCCAGTAGTATAGGAGGCAATGAGCAGTTCTTC. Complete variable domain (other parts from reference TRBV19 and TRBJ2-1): DGGITQSPKYLFRKEGQNVTLSCEQNLNHDAMYWYRQDPGQGLRLIYYSQIVNDFQKGDIAEGYSVSREKKESFPLTVTSAQKNPTAFYLCASSIGGNEQFFGPGTRLTVL.

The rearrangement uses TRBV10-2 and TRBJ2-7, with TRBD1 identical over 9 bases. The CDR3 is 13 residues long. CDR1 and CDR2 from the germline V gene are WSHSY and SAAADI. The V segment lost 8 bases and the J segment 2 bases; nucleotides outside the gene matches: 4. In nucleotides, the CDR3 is TGCGCCAGCTGTCGGGACAGGGCCTACGAGCAGTACTTC. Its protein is CASCRDRAYEQYF.

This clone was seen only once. In DNA, the CDR3 is TGTGCCAGCGAACGGGTAGCCCAAGAGACCCAGTACTTC. It is translated as CASERVAQETQYF. The genes are TRBV5-6 and TRBJ2-5, with no clear D. Looked up from germline, CDR1 is SGHDT and CDR2 is YYEEEE. The CDR3 loop spans 13 amino acids. V was pared by 7 bases and J by 1 base, with 11 bases between.

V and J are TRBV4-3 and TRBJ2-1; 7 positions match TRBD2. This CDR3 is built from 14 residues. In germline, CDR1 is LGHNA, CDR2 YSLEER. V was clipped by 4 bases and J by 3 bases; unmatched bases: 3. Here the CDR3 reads CASSLTGGYNEQFF. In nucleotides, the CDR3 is TGCGCCAGCAGCCTCACGGGGGGCTACAATGAGCAGTTCTTC.

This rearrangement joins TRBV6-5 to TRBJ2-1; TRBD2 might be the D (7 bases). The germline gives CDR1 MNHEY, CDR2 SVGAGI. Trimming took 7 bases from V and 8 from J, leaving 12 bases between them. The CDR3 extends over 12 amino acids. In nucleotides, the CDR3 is TGTGCCAGCACGGGGGGCGCGGATGAGCAGTTCTTC. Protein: CASTGGADEQFF.

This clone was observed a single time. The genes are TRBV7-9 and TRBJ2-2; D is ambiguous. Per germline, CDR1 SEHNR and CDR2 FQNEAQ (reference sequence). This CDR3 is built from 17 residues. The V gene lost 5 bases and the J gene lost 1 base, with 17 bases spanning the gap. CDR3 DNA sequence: TGTGCCAGCAGCCCCGCCCCTATCTTACTGAACACCGGGGAGCTGTTTTTT. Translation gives CASSPAPILLNTGELFF.

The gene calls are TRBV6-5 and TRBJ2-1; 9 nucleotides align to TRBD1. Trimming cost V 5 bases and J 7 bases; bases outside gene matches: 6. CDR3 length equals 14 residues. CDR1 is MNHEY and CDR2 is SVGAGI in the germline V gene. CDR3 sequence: CASSGTGMQNEQFF. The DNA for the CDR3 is TGTGCCAGCAGTGGGACAGGGATGCAAAATGAGCAGTTCTTC.

DNA of the CDR3: TGTGCCATCAGTGAGAGCGGAGATACGCAGTATTTT. Amino acid sequence: CAISESGDTQYF. V is TRBV10-3 and J is TRBJ2-3, with D possibly being TRBD2 (5 bases). V lost 2 bases and J 5 bases, leaving 5 bases between the germline ends. CDR3 length: 12 residues. Germline V gene sequence: CDR1 ENHRY, CDR2 SYGVKD.

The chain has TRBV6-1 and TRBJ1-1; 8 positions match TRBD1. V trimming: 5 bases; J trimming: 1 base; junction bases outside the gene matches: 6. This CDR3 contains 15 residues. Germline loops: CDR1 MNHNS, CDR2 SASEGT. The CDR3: CASSPKTGANTEAFF. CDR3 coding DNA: TGTGCCAGCAGTCCAAAGACAGGGGCGAACACTGAAGCTTTCTTT.

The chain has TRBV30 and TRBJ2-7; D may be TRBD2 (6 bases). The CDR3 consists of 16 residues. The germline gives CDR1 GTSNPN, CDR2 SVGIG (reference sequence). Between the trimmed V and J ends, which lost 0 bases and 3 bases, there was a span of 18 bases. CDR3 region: CAWSVPGRDFSYEQYF. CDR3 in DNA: TGTGCCTGGAGTGTACCAGGAAGGGACTTCAGCTACGAGCAGTACTTC.

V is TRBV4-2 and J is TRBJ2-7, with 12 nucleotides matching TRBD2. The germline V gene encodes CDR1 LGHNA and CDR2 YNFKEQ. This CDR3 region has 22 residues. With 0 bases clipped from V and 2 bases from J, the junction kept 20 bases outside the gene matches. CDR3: CASSQDFAPSGGAGPPAYEQYF. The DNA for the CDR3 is TGTGCCAGCAGCCAAGATTTCGCACCTAGCGGGGGGGCTGGCCCACCGGCCTACGAGCAGTACTTC.

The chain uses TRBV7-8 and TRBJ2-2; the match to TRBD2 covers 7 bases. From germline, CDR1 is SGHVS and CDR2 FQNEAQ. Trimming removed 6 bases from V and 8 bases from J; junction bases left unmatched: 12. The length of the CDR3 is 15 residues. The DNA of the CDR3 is TGTGCCAGCAGTCGGCCCGGGGACTATGGGGGGGAGCTGTTTTTT. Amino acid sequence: CASSRPGDYGGELFF.

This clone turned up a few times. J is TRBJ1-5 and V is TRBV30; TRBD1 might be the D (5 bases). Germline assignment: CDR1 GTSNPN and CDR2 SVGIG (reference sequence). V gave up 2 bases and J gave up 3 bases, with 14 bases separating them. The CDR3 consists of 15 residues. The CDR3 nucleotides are TGTGCCTGGAGTCAGGGAAGGCTTCACAATCAGCCCCAGCATTTT. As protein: CAWSQGRLHNQPQHF.

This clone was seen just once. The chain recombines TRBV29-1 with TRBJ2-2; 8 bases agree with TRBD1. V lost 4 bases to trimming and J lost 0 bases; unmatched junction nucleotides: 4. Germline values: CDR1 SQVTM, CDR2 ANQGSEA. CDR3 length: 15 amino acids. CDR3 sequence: CSVAGQASNTGELFF. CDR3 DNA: TGCAGCGTTGCGGGACAGGCTTCGAACACCGGGGAGCTGTTTTTT.

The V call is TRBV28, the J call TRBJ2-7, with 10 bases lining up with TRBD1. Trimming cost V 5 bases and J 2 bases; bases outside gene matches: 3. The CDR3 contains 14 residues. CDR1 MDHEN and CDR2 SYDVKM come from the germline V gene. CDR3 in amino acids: CASSPGQGPYEQYF. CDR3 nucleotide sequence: TGTGCCAGCAGTCCGGGACAGGGGCCCTACGAGCAGTACTTC.

The CDR3 loop is CSVEEGTFSPNTIYF. The CDR3 DNA reads TGCAGCGTTGAAGAGGGGACATTCTCACCAAACACCATATATTTT. The chain has TRBV29-1 and TRBJ1-3; D may be TRBD1 (6 bases). The germline V gene has CDR1 SQVTM and CDR2 ANQGSEA. V dropped 0 bases and J dropped 6 bases, with 15 bases sitting between them. The CDR3 extends over 15 amino acids.

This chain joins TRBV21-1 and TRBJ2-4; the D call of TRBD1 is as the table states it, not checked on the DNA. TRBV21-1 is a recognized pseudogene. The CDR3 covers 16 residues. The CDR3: CASSKRGRERLNIQYF. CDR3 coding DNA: TGTGCCAGCAGCAAAAGGGGTAGGGAAAGGCTAAACATTCAGTACTTC.

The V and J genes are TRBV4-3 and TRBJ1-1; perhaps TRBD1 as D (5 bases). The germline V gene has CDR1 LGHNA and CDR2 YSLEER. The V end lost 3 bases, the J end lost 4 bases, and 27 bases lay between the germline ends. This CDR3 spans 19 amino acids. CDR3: CASSQRLVGDLVVGTEAFF. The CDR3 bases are TGCGCCAGCAGCCAGCGGCTGGTTGGGGACTTAGTAGTAGGCACTGAAGCTTTCTTT.